This entry lists 21 T cell receptor beta chains sequenced from one sample in a study of T cell responses to AZD1222 COVID-19 vaccine. The table came from immunoSEQ multiplex PCR; TCRdb's copy has only in-frame clones and leaves some out. The sample yields some 120,000 clones, nearly 90% seen once. The sequences come from peripheral blood, collected on day 0 of AZD1222 vaccination. These TCRs come from an adult in good health.

V and J are TRBV28 and TRBJ1-2, with 10 positions matching TRBD1. Per the germline V gene, CDR1 is MDHEN and CDR2 is SYDVKM. This CDR3 is built from 15 residues. The J segment lost 4 bases and the V segment lost 0 bases, leaving 2 bases of the junction unmatched. CDR3 sequence (DNA): TGTGCCAGCAGTTTATGGACAGGGGGCGCCTATGGCTACACCTTC. Protein product: CASSLWTGGAYGYTF.

This clone was counted a single time. This chain links TRBV27 with TRBJ2-2, with D perhaps matching TRBD1 (6 bases). This CDR3 is 14 amino acids long. Between the trimmed V and J ends, which lost 6 bases and 3 bases, there was a span of 11 bases. CDR1 is MNHEY and CDR2 is SMNVEV in the germline V gene (reference sequence). The chain's CDR3 is CASRWGQDTGELFF. The CDR3 coding sequence is TGTGCCAGCAGATGGGGACAAGACACCGGGGAGCTGTTTTTT.

The V call is TRBV28, the J call TRBJ1-5; 8 bases fit TRBD1. Trimming cost V 4 bases and J 7 bases; bases outside gene matches: 12. Germline V gives CDR1 MDHEN, CDR2 SYDVKM. This CDR3 is built from 16 residues. CDR3 region: CASSSLGQGVGQPQHF. DNA of the CDR3: TGTGCCAGCAGTTCCCTCGGACAGGGAGTAGGGCAGCCCCAGCATTTT. Together with reference TRBV28 and TRBJ1-5, the CDR3 gives the full variable domain: DVKVTQSSRYLVKRTGEKVFLECVQDMDHENMFWYRQDPGLGLRLIYFSYDVKMKEKGDIPEGYSVSREKKERFSLILESASTNQTSMYLCASSSLGQGVGQPQHFGDGTRLSIL.

This chain uses TRBV19 with TRBJ1-1, with 7 bases identical to TRBD1. Germline-derived CDR1 and CDR2 are LNHDA and SQIVND (reference sequence). Trimming at V came to 5 bases and at J to 4 bases, leaving 10 bases not matched to a gene. This CDR3 is 15 amino acids long. The CDR3 region has the DNA TGTGCCAGTAGTCCCCTTTGGCAGGGGGGCACTGAAGCTTTCTTT. It is translated as CASSPLWQGGTEAFF. The full variable domain, its missing parts supplied by reference TRBV19 and TRBJ1-1, is DGGITQSPKYLFRKEGQNVTLSCEQNLNHDAMYWYRQDPGQGLRLIYYSQIVNDFQKGDIAEGYSVSREKKESFPLTVTSAQKNPTAFYLCASSPLWQGGTEAFFGQGTRLTVV.

V gene TRBV10-3 combines with J gene TRBJ2-7; D assignment may be TRBD1 or TRBD2 (5 bases each). Germline values: CDR1 ENHRY, CDR2 SYGVKD. Trimming took off 2 bases at V and 0 bases at J, with 11 bases between the two ends. The CDR3 consists of 15 residues. The DNA for the CDR3 is TGTGCCATCAGTGAGGGTTGGGGGAGCTCCTACGAGCAGTACTTC. Amino acid sequence: CAISEGWGSSYEQYF.

The chain joins TRBV6-1 to TRBJ1-1; D is uncertain. Deletions cut 3 bases from V and 7 bases from J, with 15 bases between. The CDR3 contains 14 residues. CDR1 MNHNS and CDR2 SASEGT come from the germline V gene. CDR3 sequence (DNA): TGTGCCAGCAGTGATCTGGGTAGGGCCCTTGAAGCTTTCTTT. This translates into CASSDLGRALEAFF.

The V gene is TRBV6-5, the J gene TRBJ2-5; 8 bases match TRBD1. The trim removed 4 bases at V and 2 bases at J, leaving 3 bases unmatched. The CDR3 totals 14 residues. In germline, CDR1 is MNHEY, CDR2 SVGAGI. The CDR3 loop is CASSWTGLQETQYF. CDR3 DNA: TGTGCCAGCAGTTGGACAGGGCTACAAGAGACCCAGTACTTC.

For the CDR3, the DNA is TGTGCCAGCAGCCCCAGGGGTCCGGGGCGGGGCTATGGCTACACCTTC. Amino acids: CASSPRGPGRGYGYTF. The rearrangement uses TRBV7-9 and TRBJ1-2, with D possibly matching TRBD1 (6 bases). V was shortened by 5 bases and J by 4 bases, with 20 bases between the two germline ends. This CDR3 has 16 amino acids. Germline V gene sequence: CDR1 SEHNR, CDR2 FQNEAQ (reference sequence). Together with reference TRBV7-9 and TRBJ1-2, the CDR3 gives the full variable domain: DTGVSQNPRHKITKRGQNVTFRCDPISEHNRLYWYRQTLGQGPEFLTYFQNEAQLEKSRLLSDRFSAERPKGSFSTLEIQRTEQGDSAMYLCASSPRGPGRGYGYTFGSGTRLTVV.

This sequence joins TRBV2 and TRBJ1-2; possible D gene TRBD1, 6 bases. In germline, CDR1 is SNHLY, CDR2 FYNNEI. Trimming removed 10 bases at V and 7 bases at J, with 13 bases between. This CDR3 region has 11 residues. Here the CDR3 reads CATEGGGGYTF. CDR3 coding DNA: TGTGCCACCGAAGGGGGGGGTGGCTACACCTTC.

This chain links TRBV9 with TRBJ2-1; D is unresolved. This CDR3 has 12 residues. Germline V gene data show CDR1 as SGDLS and CDR2 as YYNGEE. V lost 3 bases, J lost 6 bases, and 7 bases lay in between. The CDR3 loop reads CASSGLVNEQFF. The CDR3 region has the DNA TGTGCCAGCAGCGGTCTAGTCAATGAGCAGTTCTTC.

The chain uses TRBV14 and TRBJ2-7; 7 nucleotides match TRBD2. CDR3 length equals 13 residues. CDR1 and CDR2 (germline): SGHDN, FVKESK. Trimming took 5 bases from V and 6 from J; bases not matched to a gene: 7. CDR3 DNA sequence: TGTGCCAGCAGCGAAAGAACGGGGGGCGAGCAGTACTTC. It encodes CASSERTGGEQYF.

This chain joins TRBV2 and TRBJ1-2; no firm D call. Deletions cut 4 bases from V and 5 bases from J, with 11 bases between. This CDR3 contains 13 residues. Germline CDR1 reads SNHLY; CDR2 reads FYNNEI. CDR3 sequence: CASSGGELYGYTF. In DNA form, the CDR3 reads TGTGCCAGCAGTGGCGGAGAGCTATATGGCTACACCTTC.

This clone was seen a single time. V usage is TRBV7-8 and J usage is TRBJ2-1; 7 bases match TRBD2. This CDR3 is 15 amino acids long. The V gene's germline CDR1 is SGHVS and CDR2 FQNEAQ. Germline trimming cut 4 bases from V and 6 bases from J; bases unmatched to any gene: 9. Here the CDR3 reads CASSSQRGPPNEQFF. Written as DNA, the CDR3 is TGTGCCAGCAGCTCTCAGCGGGGCCCCCCCAATGAGCAGTTCTTC. Using reference TRBV7-8 and TRBJ2-1 for the parts outside the CDR3, the full variable domain is GAGVSQSPRYKVAKRGQDVALRCDPISGHVSLFWYQQALGQGPEFLTYFQNEAQLDKSGLPSDRFFAERPEGSVSTLKIQRTQQEDSAVYLCASSSQRGPPNEQFFGPGTRLTVL.

J is TRBJ2-1 and V is TRBV4-1; D unresolved. This CDR3 has 15 residues. CDR1 is MGHRA, CDR2 YSYEKL, per germline. The V and J ends lost 0 bases and 3 bases respectively, with 9 bases between them. The CDR3 is CASSQDGWGYNEQFF. CDR3 nucleotides: TGCGCCAGCAGCCAAGACGGTTGGGGCTACAATGAGCAGTTCTTC.

The chain couples TRBV6-5 to TRBJ1-6; D is perhaps TRBD1 (5 bases). Per the germline V gene, CDR1 is MNHEY and CDR2 is SVGAGI. CDR3 length equals 11 residues. V was clipped by 5 bases and J by 11 bases, with 7 bases between them. The CDR3 here is CASSQGAPLHF. CDR3 bases: TGTGCCAGCAGTCAGGGTGCACCCCTCCACTTT.

The chain is built from TRBV7-8 and TRBJ2-2; 8 nucleotides agree with TRBD1. V was clipped by 4 bases and J by 4 bases; unmatched bases: 14. This CDR3 is 18 amino acids long. Germline lookup yields CDR1 SGHVS and CDR2 FQNEAQ. CDR3 loop: CASSSLTGTGTITGELFF. CDR3 coding DNA: TGTGCCAGCAGCTCGCTGACCGGGACAGGAACTATCACCGGGGAGCTGTTTTTT.

The rearrangement joins TRBV6-6 to TRBJ2-7, with 9 nucleotides matching TRBD1. Germline lookup yields CDR1 MNHNY and CDR2 SVGAGI (reference sequence). V lost 3 bases, J lost 2 bases, and 2 bases stayed unmatched. The length of the CDR3 is 14 residues. The DNA for the CDR3 is TGTGCCAGCAGTTATAGGGACAGGGCCTACGAGCAGTACTTC. Protein product: CASSYRDRAYEQYF.

The genes are TRBV27 and TRBJ1-5; no firm D call. Trimming removed 4 bases from V and 0 bases from J, with 13 bases in between. The CDR3 consists of 16 residues. Germline V gives CDR1 MNHEY, CDR2 SMNVEV (reference sequence). As DNA, the CDR3 is TGTGCCAGCAGTTCCTACGGCGGGTATAGCAATCAGCCCCAGCATTTT. Translated: CASSSYGGYSNQPQHF.

This sequence joins TRBV7-2 and TRBJ2-7; 7 bases fit TRBD1. The germline gives CDR1 SGHTA, CDR2 FQGNSA. With 5 bases clipped from V and 3 bases from J, the junction kept 4 bases outside the gene matches. The CDR3 length is 13 residues. This CDR3 is CASSLGTVYEQYF. The CDR3 DNA follows: TGTGCCAGCAGCCTAGGGACAGTCTACGAGCAGTACTTC.

CDR3 coding DNA: TGTGCCACCGCGCGTGGGCCCGGGATACTCTCCGGGGAGCTGTTTTTT. Translating gives CATARGPGILSGELFF. The V gene is TRBV2, the J gene TRBJ2-2; maybe TRBD2 (5 bases). Trimming took off 10 bases at V and 6 bases at J, with 24 bases between the two ends. Germline V gene data show CDR1 as SNHLY and CDR2 as FYNNEI. This CDR3 contains 16 residues.

V is TRBV7-9 and J is TRBJ1-1, with unresolved D. CDR3 length: 12 amino acids. Trimming shortened V by 2 bases and J by 7 bases, and 8 bases separated the two germline ends. Germline V lookup: CDR1 SEHNR, CDR2 FQNEAQ (reference sequence). The CDR3 loop reads CASSLKVHEAFF. CDR3 coding DNA: TGTGCCAGCAGCTTAAAGGTGCATGAAGCTTTCTTT.